This T cell receptor (beta chain) was captured by sequencing in a study of shared clonotypes between healthy human individuals. General study points: When compared with the clonotypes that were shared by all four sorted-subset donors, the non-shared clonotypes turned out to have lower generation probabilities. An anticipated effect of sequencing depth on clonotype sharing among donors was recognized.

Original data processing: Junction-only sequences without quality scores were provided by ImmunoSEQ, so filtering was different. The table came from immunoSEQ multiplex PCR; TCRdb's copy has only in-frame clones and leaves some out. The V and J calls and clone size were taken over from that table, and D and trimming were inferred from the DNA. This table has 2 million to 3 million clones, approximately 93% appearing once. About this clone itself: Antigen: not known.

With 11 bases clipped from V and 7 bases from J, the junction kept 11 bases outside the gene matches. The CDR3 length is 12 residues. Per the germline V gene, CDR1 is LNHDA and CDR2 is SQIVND (reference sequence). The genes are TRBV19 and TRBJ2-7, with 7 bases aligning to TRBD1. Sequencing was carried out using naive CD4+ T cells from PBMCs. The subset denotes: CD45RA+ positively selected. This TCR derives from a man between 18 and 29 years old in good health. Some clones in this sample may be carry-over from other donors' samples. The CDR3 DNA is TGTGCCGGCAGGGACAGATTGACAGAGCAGTACTTC. This sequence encodes CAGRDRLTEQYF.